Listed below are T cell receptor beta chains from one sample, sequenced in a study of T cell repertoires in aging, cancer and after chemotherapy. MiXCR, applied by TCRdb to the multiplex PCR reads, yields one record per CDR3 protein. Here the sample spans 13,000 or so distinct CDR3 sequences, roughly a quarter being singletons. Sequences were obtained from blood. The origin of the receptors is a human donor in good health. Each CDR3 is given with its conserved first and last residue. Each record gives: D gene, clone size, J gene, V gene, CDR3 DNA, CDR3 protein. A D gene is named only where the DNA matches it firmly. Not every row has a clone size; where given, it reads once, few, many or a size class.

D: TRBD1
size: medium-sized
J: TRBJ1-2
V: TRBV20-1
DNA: TGCAGTGCTAGAGGACAGGGGGCCAGCCATGGCTACACCTTC
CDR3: CSARGQGASHGYTF

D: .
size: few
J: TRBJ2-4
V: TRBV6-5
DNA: TGTGCCAGCAGTTACACGGGTGGGGGCATTCAGTACTTC
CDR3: CASSYTGGGIQYF

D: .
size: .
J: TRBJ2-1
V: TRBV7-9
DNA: TGTGCCAGCAGCTTAATCGGACAGTACAATGAGCAGTTCTTC
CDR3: CASSLIGQYNEQFF

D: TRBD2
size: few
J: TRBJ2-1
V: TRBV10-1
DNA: TGCGCCAGCAGTGTCTCGGGGGGATCCTACAATGAGCAGTTCTTC
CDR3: CASSVSGGSYNEQFF

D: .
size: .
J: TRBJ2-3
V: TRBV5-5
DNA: TGTGCCAGCAGCGGGGGAGACACAGATACGCAGTATTTT
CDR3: CASSGGDTDTQYF

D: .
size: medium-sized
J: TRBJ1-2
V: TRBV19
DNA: TGTGCCAGTAGTATGGGGCAGGGGCGCTACCCTAACTATGGCTACACCTTC
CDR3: CASSMGQGRYPNYGYTF

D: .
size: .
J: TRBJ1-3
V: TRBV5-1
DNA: TGCGCCAGCAGCTTGGAGTCGTCCTCTGGAAACACCATATATTTT
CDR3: CASSLESSSGNTIYF

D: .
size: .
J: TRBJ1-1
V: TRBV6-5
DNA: TGTGCCAGCAGTTCAGGGGCGACTTTAGGCGAGGGACACACTGAAGCTTTCTTT
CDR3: CASSSGATLGEGHTEAFF

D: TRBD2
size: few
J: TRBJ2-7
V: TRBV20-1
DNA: TGCAGTGCTAGACTAGCGGGGGGGCCCGTGGAAGAGCAGTACTTC
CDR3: CSARLAGGPVEEQYF

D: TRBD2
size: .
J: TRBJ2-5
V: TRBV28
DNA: TGTGCCAGCAGTTTGCTAGCGGGGGGGTGGCAAGAGACCCAGTACTTC
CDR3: CASSLLAGGWQETQYF

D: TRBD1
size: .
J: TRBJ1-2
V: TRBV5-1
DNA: TGCGCCAGCAGCCTCCAAACAGGGGAATATGGCTACACCTTC
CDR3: CASSLQTGEYGYTF

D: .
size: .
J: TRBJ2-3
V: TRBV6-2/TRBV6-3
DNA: TGTGCCAGCAGTTATTCCATGTCAGATACGCAGTATTTT
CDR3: CASSYSMSDTQYF

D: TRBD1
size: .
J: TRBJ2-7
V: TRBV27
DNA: TGTGCCAGCAGTTTAACCGGGACAGGGGGAGTGTACGAGCAGTACTTC
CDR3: CASSLTGTGGVYEQYF

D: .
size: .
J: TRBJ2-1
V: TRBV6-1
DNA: TGTGCCAGCAGTTTACAGGTTCAAGGTTACAATGAGCAGTTCTTC
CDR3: CASSLQVQGYNEQFF

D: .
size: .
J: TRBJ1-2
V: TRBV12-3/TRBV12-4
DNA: TGTGCCAGCAGTTTGGATTATAAGTATGGCTACACCTTC
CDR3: CASSLDYKYGYTF

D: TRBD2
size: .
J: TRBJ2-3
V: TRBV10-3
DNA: TGTGCCATCAGTGAAGGGGTAGCGGGGCCCTATAGCACAGATACGCAGTATTTT
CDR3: CAISEGVAGPYSTDTQYF

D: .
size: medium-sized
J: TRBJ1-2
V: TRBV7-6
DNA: TGTGCCAGCAGCTCGAGGGATACTAACTATGGCTACACCTTC
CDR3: CASSSRDTNYGYTF

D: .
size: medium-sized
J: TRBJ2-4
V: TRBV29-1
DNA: TGCAGCGTTGAACCCGGGGGAGCCAAAAACATTCAGTACTTC
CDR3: CSVEPGGAKNIQYF

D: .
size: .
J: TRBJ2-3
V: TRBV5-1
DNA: TGCGCCAGCAGAGAGATCCCTAGCACAGATACGCAGTATTTT
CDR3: CASREIPSTDTQYF

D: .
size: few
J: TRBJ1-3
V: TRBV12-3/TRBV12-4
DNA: TGTGCCAGCAGTTTAGTCACAATCTCTGGAAACACCATATATTTT
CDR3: CASSLVTISGNTIYF

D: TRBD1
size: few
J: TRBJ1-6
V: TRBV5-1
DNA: TGCGCCAGCAGCCCGCGGGGACAGCGTTATAATTCACCCCTCCACTTT
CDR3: CASSPRGQRYNSPLHF

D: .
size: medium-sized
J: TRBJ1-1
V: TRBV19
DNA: TGTGCCAGTAACTATCTGAACACTGAAGCTTTCTTT
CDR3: CASNYLNTEAFF

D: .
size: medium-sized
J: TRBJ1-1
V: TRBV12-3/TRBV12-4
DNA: TGTGCCAGCATCGAAGCCATTGGAGGCAGGGAGCATGAAGCTTTCTTT
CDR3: CASIEAIGGREHEAFF

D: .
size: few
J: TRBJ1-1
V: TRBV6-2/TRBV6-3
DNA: TGTGCCAGCAGTTACTCCCGACAAAGTTCGAACACTGAAGCTTTCTTT
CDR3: CASSYSRQSSNTEAFF

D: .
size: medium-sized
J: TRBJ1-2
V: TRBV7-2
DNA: TGTGCCAGCAGCCACAGGGCCGACTATGGCTACACCTTC
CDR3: CASSHRADYGYTF

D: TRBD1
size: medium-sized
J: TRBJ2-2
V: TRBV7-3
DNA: TGTGCCAGCAGCTTGGCCGGGACAGCGAACACCGGGGAGCTGTTTTTT
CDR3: CASSLAGTANTGELFF

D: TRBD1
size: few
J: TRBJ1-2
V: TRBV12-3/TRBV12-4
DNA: TGTGCCAGCAGTACCGGACAGGGCTGGGGCTACACCTTC
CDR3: CASSTGQGWGYTF

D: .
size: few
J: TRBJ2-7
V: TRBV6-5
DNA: TGTGCCAGCACAACGGGAGGAACAGGGGGCTCCTACGAGCAGTACTTC
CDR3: CASTTGGTGGSYEQYF

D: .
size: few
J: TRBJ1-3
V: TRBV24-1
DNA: TGTGCCACCAGTGACCCCGTCTCTGGAAACACCATATATTTT
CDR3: CATSDPVSGNTIYF

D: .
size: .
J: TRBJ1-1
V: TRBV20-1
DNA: TGCAGTGCCCCGAGGGGCGGGGGTACTGAAGCTTTCTTT
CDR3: CSAPRGGGTEAFF

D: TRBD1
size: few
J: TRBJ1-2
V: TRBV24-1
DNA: TGTGCCACCAGTGATCGACAGGGGCTTTATGGCTACACCTTC
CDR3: CATSDRQGLYGYTF

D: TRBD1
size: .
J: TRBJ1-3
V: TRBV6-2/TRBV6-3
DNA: TGTGCCAGCAGCTCGGGACAGGGAGGAAACACCATATATTTT
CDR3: CASSSGQGGNTIYF

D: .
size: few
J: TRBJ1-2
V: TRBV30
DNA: TGTGCCTGGAGCTCCGGACGGAACTATGGCTACACCTTC
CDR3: CAWSSGRNYGYTF

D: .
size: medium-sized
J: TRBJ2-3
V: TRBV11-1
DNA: TGTGCCAGCAGCTTAGTCAGCGATACGCAGTATTTT
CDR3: CASSLVSDTQYF

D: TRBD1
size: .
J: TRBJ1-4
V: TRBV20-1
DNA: TGCAGTGCTAGGACAGGGGGCGATGAAAAACTGTTTTTT
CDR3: CSARTGGDEKLFF

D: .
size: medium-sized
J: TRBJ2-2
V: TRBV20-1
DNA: TGCAGTGCTAGAGATCAGGGGGAGCTGTTTTTT
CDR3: CSARDQGELFF